This TCR beta chain was sequenced in a study of blood T cells in healthy people across ages. V was shortened by 2 bases and J by 3 bases, with 13 bases between the two germline ends. The CDR3 length is 15 residues. Looked up from germline, CDR1 is LNHNV and CDR2 is YYDKDF (reference sequence). With a J-beta primer mix and a sample-barcoded 5' primer, a second PCR ran about 7 to 12 cycles. MiXCR, run by TCRdb on the 5' RACE reads, gives a single entry per CDR3 protein. The data contain about 970,000 distinct CDR3 sequences, 51% of them singletons. The TCR was taken from an older woman in good health. The sample comprised blood. The chain recombines TRBV15 with TRBJ2-5, with D perhaps TRBD2 (6 bases). Written as DNA, the CDR3 is TGTGCCACCAGCAGACTCGTGGGGGGTAAAGAGACCCAGTACTTC. It is translated as CATSRLVGGKETQYF.